This T cell receptor beta chain derives from a study of T cell changes during pregnancy in multiple sclerosis. The junction had 13 bases not matched to a gene; V was cut back by 6 bases and J by 6 bases. Germline V lookup: CDR1 MRHNA, CDR2 SNTAGT. The CDR3 has 16 amino acids. Sequenced by immunoSEQ multiplex PCR; TCRdb stores in-frame clones only, minus some. The table lists about 15,000 clones, around 82% of them singletons. The sample was CD8+ T cells from peripheral blood mononuclear cells, taken in the third trimester of pregnancy. V is TRBV6-4 and J is TRBJ2-1; TRBD2 agrees at 8 bases. The receptor was isolated from a female donor in good health, enrolled as a control in a pregnancy study. In nucleotides, the CDR3 is TGTGCCAGCAGCGCCTCGTCGGGAGGGGCTTCCAATGAGCAGTTCTTC. It encodes CASSASSGGASNEQFF.